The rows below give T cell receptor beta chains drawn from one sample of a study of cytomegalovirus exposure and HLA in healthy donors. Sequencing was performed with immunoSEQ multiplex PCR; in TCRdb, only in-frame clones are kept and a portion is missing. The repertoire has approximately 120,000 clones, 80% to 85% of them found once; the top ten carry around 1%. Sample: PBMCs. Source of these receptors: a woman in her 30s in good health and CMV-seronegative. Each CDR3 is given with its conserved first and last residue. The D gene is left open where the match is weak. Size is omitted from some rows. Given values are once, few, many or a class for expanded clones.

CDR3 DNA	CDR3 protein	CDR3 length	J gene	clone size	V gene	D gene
TGTGCCAGCAGCTTATTCCGACTAGCGGAAAGCTCCTACGAGCAGTACTTC	CASSLFRLAESSYEQYF	17	TRBJ2-7	.	TRBV11-3	TRBD2
TGTGCCATCAGTGAGAACGGACACCTACCCTACGAGCAGTACTTC	CAISENGHLPYEQYF	15	TRBJ2-7	.	TRBV10-3	.
TGCGCCAGCAGCCAAGATTCTGATCTCAGCACCGGGGAGCTGTTTTTT	CASSQDSDLSTGELFF	16	TRBJ2-2	.	TRBV4-1	.
TGTGCCAGCTCCTTCGGGGGGGCCGGCTATGGCTACACCTTC	CASSFGGAGYGYTF	14	TRBJ1-2	.	TRBV25-1	.
TGTGCCAGCAGTGATTTTGACAGCCGGGCAGATACGCAGTATTTT	CASSDFDSRADTQYF	15	TRBJ2-3	.	TRBV25-1	.
TGTGCCAGCAGCTTATCTTCCTACGAGCAGTACTTC	CASSLSSYEQYF	12	TRBJ2-7	.	TRBV7-9	.
TGTGCCAGCTCACCGGACGGGGTAGGTGAAGCTTTCTTT	CASSPDGVGEAFF	13	TRBJ1-1	.	TRBV18	.
TGTGCCAGCAGCTTAGATTGGAGTGAAAAACTGTTTTTT	CASSLDWSEKLFF	13	TRBJ1-4	.	TRBV11-2	.
TGTGCCAGCTCATTCCTAGGGAGGAACACCGGGGAGCTGTTTTTT	CASSFLGRNTGELFF	15	TRBJ2-2	.	TRBV18	.
TGTGCCAGCAGTCCTGCGCGGGAGGCGGAGACCCAGTACTTC	CASSPAREAETQYF	14	TRBJ2-5	few	TRBV6-1	TRBD2
TGTGCCAGCGGGGGACTCCATCCGAGGGGCACCTTC	CASGGLHPRGTF	12	TRBJ1-2	.	TRBV2	.
TGCGCCAGCAGCCGGACTAGTCGACAAGAGACCCAGTACTTC	CASSRTSRQETQYF	14	TRBJ2-5	few	TRBV5-1	TRBD2
TGTGCCAGCAGCTTGTGGGGCAGGTCGCCGAACACCGGGGAGCTGTTTTTT	CASSLWGRSPNTGELFF	17	TRBJ2-2	.	TRBV5-6	.
TGTGCCAGCAGCTCCCTTAGCGGGAGGTTAAGCACAGATACGCAGTATTTT	CASSSLSGRLSTDTQYF	17	TRBJ2-3	.	TRBV13	TRBD2
TGTTCCAGCAGCTTATCGGCAGGGGGTTTAGGTCAGCCCCAGCATTTT	CSSSLSAGGLGQPQHF	16	TRBJ1-5	.	TRBV7-9	TRBD1
TGTGCCAGCAGTGACCCAGCGGGAGTGTACAATGAGCAGTTCTTC	CASSDPAGVYNEQFF	15	TRBJ2-1	.	TRBV25-1	TRBD2
TGCGCCAGCAGGTATTGGGGAGATGGCAGGTGTTATAATTCACCCCTCCACTTT	CASRYWGDGRCYNSPLHF	18	TRBJ1-6	.	TRBV23-1	.
TGTGCCAGCAGGAACGGGGGTAGGGAAAAACTGTTTTTT	CASRNGGREKLFF	13	TRBJ1-4	.	TRBV6-5	.
TGTGCCAGCGGAACCGGGACTAGCGGAAAAGAGACCCAGTACTTC	CASGTGTSGKETQYF	15	TRBJ2-5	.	TRBV2	TRBD2
TGTGCCAGCAGCCAGGGACTCCCGAACACCGGGGAGCTGTTTTTT	CASSQGLPNTGELFF	15	TRBJ2-2	few	TRBV14	.
TGTGCCAGCAGCACCGGGACAGGTTTTTACGAGCAGTACTTC	CASSTGTGFYEQYF	14	TRBJ2-7	.	TRBV2	TRBD1
TGCGCCAGCAGCTTATATCCGGGACAGGGGGCTTACGAGCAGTACTTC	CASSLYPGQGAYEQYF	16	TRBJ2-7	.	TRBV5-1	TRBD1
TGTGCCAGTAGTTCGCCTAGCGGAGTCGGGTACGAGCAGTACTTC	CASSSPSGVGYEQYF	15	TRBJ2-7	.	TRBV19	TRBD2
TGTGCCAGCAGCTTGACGGGAACCTCGGGCACAGATACGCAGTATTTT	CASSLTGTSGTDTQYF	16	TRBJ2-3	.	TRBV9	.
TGTGCCAGCAGCTTAGGGCTAGTGAGCCGATTT	CASSLGLVSRF	11	TRBJ2-3	.	TRBV11-3	.
TGCGCCAGCACCAAAACCGGGACAGGGAACACTGAAGCTTTCTTT	CASTKTGTGNTEAFF	15	TRBJ1-1	few	TRBV5-1	TRBD1
TGTGCCAGCAGCTTGAGCTTCTATGGCTACACCTTC	CASSLSFYGYTF	12	TRBJ1-2	.	TRBV5-4	.